The 10 T cell receptor beta chains reported below all come from one sample, sequenced in a study of immune evolution from preneoplasia to lung adenocarcinoma. Sequencing used immunoSEQ multiplex PCR; TCRdb keeps in-frame clones, though not all of them. The table records 9,000 to 10,000 clones, about 88% of them present only once. Sequences were obtained from FFPE invasive lung adenocarcinoma tissue. These receptors were obtained from a person aged 65 to 79 with invasive lung adenocarcinoma. Some clones in this sample may be carry-over from other donors' samples.

The chain has TRBV7-3 and TRBJ1-1; a weak D match, TRBD1 (5 bases). V lost 6 bases and J 12 bases, leaving 20 bases between the germline ends. Germline V gene lookup returns CDR1 SGHTA and CDR2 FQGTGA. The CDR3 extends over 13 amino acids. In DNA form, the CDR3 reads TGTGCCAGCAGAGAACACCGGCAGGGATGGCCTTTCTTT. Translated, it gives CASREHRQGWPFF.

V gene TRBV5-1 combines with J gene TRBJ1-1; a weak D match, TRBD1 (5 bases). The V end lost 0 bases, the J end lost 0 bases, and 9 bases lay between the germline ends. CDR1 and CDR2 (germline): SGHRS, YFSETQ. The CDR3 contains 15 residues. The CDR3 DNA reads as TGCGCCAGCAGCTTGGATAGGGGATTGAACACTGAAGCTTTCTTT. Translating it yields CASSLDRGLNTEAFF.

This sequence joins TRBV30 and TRBJ2-7; D not certain. Trimming shortened V by 1 base and J by 3 bases, and 10 bases separated the two germline ends. This CDR3 contains 13 residues. The germline gives CDR1 GTSNPN, CDR2 SVGIG (reference sequence). CDR3 protein: CAWSALRSYEQYF. The CDR3 region has the DNA TGTGCCTGGAGTGCGTTGCGGAGCTACGAGCAGTACTTC.

This sequence joins TRBV2 and TRBJ2-7; 9 bases fit TRBD1. V lost 7 bases and J lost 1; bases outside the gene matches: 5. CDR3 length: 14 residues. From germline, CDR1 is SNHLY and CDR2 FYNNEI. The CDR3 DNA follows: TGTGCCAGCAAGATGGACAGGGGTTCCTACGAGCAGTACTTC. Its protein product is CASKMDRGSYEQYF.

The chain uses TRBV28 and TRBJ1-1; D unclear. Trimming pared 7 bases from V and 0 bases from J, leaving 18 bases between. This CDR3 is 16 amino acids long. Germline CDR1 and CDR2: MDHEN and SYDVKM. In DNA form, the CDR3 reads TGTGCCAGCAAAGTTGTTGGTTTTGGGGTGAACACTGAAGCTTTCTTT. This encodes CASKVVGFGVNTEAFF.

The V call is TRBV4-1, the J call TRBJ1-2; possible D gene TRBD1, 6 bases. Trimming removed 0 bases from V and 3 bases from J, with 14 bases in between. CDR3 length: 16 amino acids. Germline assignment: CDR1 MGHRA and CDR2 YSYEKL. CDR3 sequence (DNA): TGCGCCAGCAGCCAAGATCAGGCCGGGGGCTACTATGGCTACACCTTC. Its translation is CASSQDQAGGYYGYTF.

The CDR3 DNA sequence: TGTGCCAGCAGCTTAGAAACAGCCCTGACAGGGCCCAGCACCGGGGAGCTGTTTTTT. Its translation is CASSLETALTGPSTGELFF. The chain combines TRBV7-3 with TRBJ2-2; 7 positions match TRBD1. CDR3 length equals 19 residues. V dropped 2 bases and J dropped 4; count of bases not matched to a gene: 16. Germline V lookup: CDR1 SGHTA, CDR2 FQGTGA.

In its sample, this clone was seen a few times. The germline gene is not matched at one end of the junction; a read error may be the cause. The genes are TRBV7-7 and TRBJ2-3, with TRBD2 as a possible D gene (5 bases). CDR3 length: 15 amino acids. Germline V lookup: CDR1 SSHAT, CDR2 FNYEAQ (reference sequence). The CDR3 loop reads CASSPSPASGDTQYF. In DNA form, the CDR3 reads TGTGCTAGCAGCCCAAGCCCGGCAAGCGGTGATACGCAGTATTTT. Looking up the rest from reference TRBV7-7 and TRBJ2-3 gives the full variable domain: GAGVSQSPRYKVTKRGQDVTLRCDPISSHATLYWYQQALGQGPEFLTYFNYEAQPDKSGLPSDRFSAERPEGSISTLTIQRTEQRDSAMYRCASSPSPASGDTQYFGPGTRLTVL.

The CDR3 here is CASKLGSNQPQHF. The CDR3 coding sequence is TGTGCCAGCAAGTTGGGAAGCAATCAGCCCCAGCATTTT. The chain uses TRBV28 and TRBJ1-5; D unclear. Germline values: CDR1 MDHEN, CDR2 SYDVKM. Between the trimmed V and J ends, which lost 7 bases and 1 base, there was a span of 8 bases. This CDR3 has 13 amino acids.

This clone was recorded once. The chain joins TRBV2 to TRBJ1-1; D is uncertain. This CDR3 contains 12 residues. V lost 8 bases, J lost 1 base, and 8 bases lay in between. The germline gives CDR1 SNHLY, CDR2 FYNNEI. In DNA form, the CDR3 reads TGTGCCAGCTCCTTGAGGAACACTGAAGCTTTCTTT. Amino acid sequence: CASSLRNTEAFF.